Listed here is a single T cell receptor (beta chain). The use of a sample-barcoded 5' primer and a J-beta primer mix characterized a second PCR of about 7 to 12 cycles. MiXCR was run by TCRdb on the 5' RACE reads, yielding one entry per CDR3 protein. The data show hundreds of thousands of distinct CDR3 sequences, around 54% seen once. The record originates from a study of blood T cells in healthy people across ages. The CDR3 is 12 amino acids. Trimming took 5 bases from V and 5 from J, leaving 9 bases between them. Germline V gene sequence: CDR1 SEHNR, CDR2 FQNEAQ (reference sequence). The sequence was obtained from a man between 60 and 75 years old in good health. The J gene is TRBJ1-1, the V gene TRBV7-9; D not resolved. Input material: blood. The CDR3 DNA follows: TGTGCCAGCAGCCCGTCCTCGACTGAAGCTTTCTTT. This gives the protein CASSPSSTEAFF.